Listed here is a single T cell receptor (beta chain). This clone was recorded once. This receptor's antigen is unknown. No base quality values were provided; no much bigger clone lies one nucleotide off. The data were taken from a study of T cell changes during pregnancy in multiple sclerosis (dated by TCRdb to the late 2010s). Study-wide context: In women with multiple sclerosis, the researchers looked at how the T cell repertoire shifted as pregnancy progressed.

Library method: the immunoSEQ multiplex PCR assay. TCRdb stores this immuneACCESS table with in-frame sequences only. Part of the clones is absent; in the studies checked, under half of the shortfall reflects unresolved V genes, and no reason is known for the rest. This sample holds more than 85,000 clones; 93% were observed only once. Under 1.5% of the sample lies in the top ten. The source is a female donor in good health, enrolled as a control in a pregnancy study. Sequencing was performed on peripheral blood, taken in the third trimester of pregnancy.

The DNA sequence is as follows: TGTGCCAGCAGCCGCGGCGTCCCGTTGGGCGGGGGCTACACCTTC. It translates as CASSRGVPLGGGYTF. This receptor chain uses TRBV7-9 and TRBJ1-2; the D gene is unclear. A distance of 21 bases separates the germline ends of V and J, which lose 5 bases and 8 bases respectively. Measured from the cysteine to the phenylalanine, the CDR3 is 15 residues long. The retained sequence is limited to the CDR3, 45 bases, with the frame set at the first base. As encoded in the germline V gene (reference sequence), CDR1 is SEHNR while CDR2 is FQNEAQ. The CDR3 plus the reference TRBV7-9 and TRBJ1-2 genes for the other parts give the full variable domain: DTGVSQNPRHKITKRGQNVTFRCDPISEHNRLYWYRQTLGQGPEFLTYFQNEAQLEKSRLLSDRFSAERPKGSFSTLEIQRTEQGDSAMYLCASSRGVPLGGGYTFGSGTRLTVV.